These 23 T cell receptor beta chains were sequenced from one sample in a study of T-cell memory formation after mild COVID-19. TCRdb itself ran the 5' RACE reads through MiXCR, one entry per CDR3 protein. The repertoire holds around 200,000 distinct CDR3 sequences, with less than 20% as singletons. Material: PBMCs or a T cell subset sorted from them (not recorded which). The source of these receptors is a man between 18 and 35 years old who had mild COVID-19 (a few samples of this study predate the infection). Cell type and time point are not known.

A few counts support this clonotype. The gene calls are TRBV20-1 and TRBJ2-5; 8 nucleotides line up with TRBD2. The CDR3 runs 13 residues. Germline V gene data show CDR1 as DFQATT and CDR2 as SNEGSKA (reference sequence). Trimming cost V 3 bases and J 5 bases; bases outside gene matches: 5. The CDR3 protein is CSARASGSETQYF. The CDR3 coding sequence is TGCAGTGCTAGGGCTAGCGGGTCTGAGACCCAGTACTTC.

The V call is TRBV29-1, the J call TRBJ2-2; D assignment may be TRBD1 or TRBD2 (6 bases each). Per germline, CDR1 SQVTM and CDR2 ANQGSEA. The CDR3 is 13 amino acids. V was pared by 7 bases and J by 2 bases, with 11 bases between. The CDR3 sequence is CSGGGGNTGELFF. The DNA of the CDR3 is TGCAGCGGTGGAGGGGGAAACACCGGGGAGCTGTTTTTT.

This chain links TRBV20-1 with TRBJ2-7; D is ambiguous. The CDR3 is 13 amino acids. Trimming took 0 bases from V and 0 from J, leaving 6 bases between them. Germline assignment: CDR1 DFQATT and CDR2 SNEGSKA (reference sequence). In nucleotides, the CDR3 is TGCAGTGCTAGAGAGGGCAGCTCCTACGAGCAGTACTTC. Residues: CSAREGSSYEQYF.

The V and J genes are TRBV5-4 and TRBJ2-3; tentatively, D is TRBD1 or TRBD2 (5 bases each). Per germline, CDR1 SGHNT and CDR2 YYREEE (reference sequence). V lost 4 bases, J lost 0 bases, and 15 bases lay in between. There are 16 residues in the CDR3. As DNA, the CDR3 is TGTGCCAGCAGCCTTCCGGGACGGCCTAGCACAGATACGCAGTATTTT. Translated, it gives CASSLPGRPSTDTQYF.

This clonotype was observed a handful of times. This rearrangement joins TRBV7-3 to TRBJ2-3, with 12 nucleotides matching TRBD2. Trimming cost V 1 base and J 1 base; bases outside gene matches: 3. The CDR3 totals 17 residues. Germline CDR1 reads SGHTA; CDR2 reads FQGTGA. The CDR3 reads CASSLRLAGDRTDTQYF. The CDR3 DNA reads as TGTGCCAGCAGCTTAAGACTAGCGGGGGACCGCACAGATACGCAGTATTTT.

The chain uses TRBV12-3 or TRBV12-4 and TRBJ1-2, with TRBD1 matching over 10 bases. V lost 3 bases, J lost 0 bases, and 7 bases stayed unmatched. The CDR3 has 17 residues. DNA for the CDR3: TGTGCCAGCAGTTTGACAGGGGGCGTCAAACCTAACTATGGCTACACCTTC. As protein: CASSLTGGVKPNYGYTF.

This clonotype occurred many times. The V call is TRBV5-1, the J call TRBJ2-3, with D tentatively TRBD1 or TRBD2 (5 bases each). Germline V lookup: CDR1 SGHRS, CDR2 YFSETQ. The V gene lost 2 bases and the J gene lost 1 base, with 11 bases spanning the gap. The CDR3 has 15 amino acids. The CDR3 nucleotides are TGCGCCAGCAGCTTCGGGCAGGGAGGCACAGATACGCAGTATTTT. It specifies CASSFGQGGTDTQYF.

In its sample, this clonotype was seen a few times. This chain uses TRBV12-3 or TRBV12-4 with TRBJ2-1, with D perhaps matching TRBD2 (6 bases). V lost 7 bases, J lost 4 bases, and 11 bases lay in between. This CDR3 spans 13 amino acids. The CDR3 DNA follows: TGTGCCAGCAAGGAGGGAGATTACAATGAGCAGTTCTTC. This sequence encodes CASKEGDYNEQFF.

The V gene is TRBV20-1, the J gene TRBJ2-5, with D uncertain. Deletions cut 3 bases from V and 7 bases from J, with 9 bases between. CDR3 size: 11 residues. The germline V gene encodes CDR1 DFQATT and CDR2 SNEGSKA (reference sequence). The CDR3 bases are TGCAGTGCTAGTTACGGCGGGACCCAGTACTTC. This sequence encodes CSASYGGTQYF.

This clonotype appeared a single time. The rearrangement joins TRBV9 to TRBJ2-5; 14 bases agree with TRBD2. Germline-derived CDR1 and CDR2 are SGDLS and YYNGEE. The trim removed 0 bases at V and 5 bases at J, leaving 3 bases unmatched. The CDR3 runs 16 residues. The CDR3: CASSVGLAGGHETQYF. The DNA of the CDR3 is TGTGCCAGCAGCGTAGGACTAGCGGGGGGGCACGAGACCCAGTACTTC. The entire variable domain, with the rest obtained from reference TRBV9 and TRBJ2-5, is as follows: DSGVTQTPKHLITATGQRVTLRCSPRSGDLSVYWYQQSLDQGLQFLIQYYNGEERAKGNILERFSAQQFPDLHSELNLSSLELGDSALYFCASSVGLAGGHETQYFGPGTRLLVL.

This clonotype was counted a single time. The chain couples TRBV12-3 or TRBV12-4 to TRBJ2-1; 9 bases line up with TRBD2. With V trimmed by 3 bases and J by 0 bases, 6 bases remained unmatched. The CDR3 totals 17 residues. CDR3 in amino acids: CASSFDRGGASYNEQFF. Here the CDR3 DNA reads TGTGCCAGCAGTTTCGACCGCGGGGGGGCCTCCTACAATGAGCAGTTCTTC.

This clonotype has just a few counts. The chain links TRBV18 to TRBJ2-2; D uncertain. V dropped 4 bases and J dropped 6 bases, with 6 bases sitting between them. This CDR3 spans 12 amino acids. The germline gives CDR1 KGHSH, CDR2 LQKENI. The chain's CDR3 is CASSQGPGELFF. The CDR3 DNA reads as TGTGCCAGCTCACAGGGTCCCGGGGAGCTGTTTTTT.

This clonotype was counted only a few times. CDR3 nucleotides: TGTGCCAGCAGTTCCAGGGGTGTTGATTCACCCCTCCACTTT. Protein product: CASSSRGVDSPLHF. The chain is built from TRBV12-3 or TRBV12-4 and TRBJ1-6; tentative D call: TRBD1 (6 bases). The ends were cut back, 4 bases at V and 8 bases at J, with 12 bases in the middle. This CDR3 region has 14 residues.

This clonotype was recorded once. The rearrangement links TRBV5-1 to TRBJ1-1, with TRBD1 matching over 7 bases. Germline V gene lookup returns CDR1 SGHRS and CDR2 YFSETQ. Trimming took 4 bases from V and 4 from J; bases not matched to a gene: 7. There are 14 residues in the CDR3. The CDR3 DNA follows: TGCGCCAGCAGCCTGTCACAGGGGAGCACTGAAGCTTTCTTT. Its protein product is CASSLSQGSTEAFF.

This chain uses TRBV12-3 or TRBV12-4 with TRBJ1-5; maybe TRBD1 (5 bases). V dropped 2 bases and J dropped 0 bases, with 8 bases sitting between them. CDR3 length equals 15 residues. The CDR3 reads CASSLQGLSNQPQHF. CDR3 nucleotide sequence: TGTGCCAGCAGTTTACAGGGACTTAGCAATCAGCCCCAGCATTTT.

For the CDR3, the DNA is TGTGCCAGCAGCCAAAACGGGGGGGGCCTGGATACGCAGTATTTT. As protein: CASSQNGGGLDTQYF. The rearrangement links TRBV3-1 to TRBJ2-3; 8 nucleotides agree with TRBD2. Germline loops: CDR1 LGHDT, CDR2 YNNKEL (reference sequence). The CDR3 has 15 amino acids. Trimming removed 2 bases from V and 6 bases from J; junction bases left unmatched: 7.

V is TRBV5-1 and J is TRBJ1-2; D not certain. The CDR3 spans 14 residues. CDR1 and CDR2 (germline): SGHRS, YFSETQ. V was clipped by 0 bases and J by 2 bases, with 8 bases between them. CDR3 region: CASSLDHRNYGYTF. The CDR3 DNA reads as TGCGCCAGCAGCTTGGACCACCGGAACTATGGCTACACCTTC.

The rearrangement joins TRBV29-1 to TRBJ1-1; a weak D match, TRBD1 (6 bases). The length of the CDR3 is 15 residues. Germline-derived CDR1 and CDR2 are SQVTM and ANQGSEA. Trimming left V 6 bases short and J 1 base short, with 18 bases between. CDR3 coding DNA: TGCAGCGTAAGACAGGTTTTAGGACCGAACACTGAAGCTTTCTTT. Encoded protein: CSVRQVLGPNTEAFF.

This clonotype counts as medium-sized (0.01 to 0.1%). The chain uses TRBV5-1 and TRBJ2-3, with TRBD2 identical over 13 bases. V lost 0 bases and J lost 4; bases outside the gene matches: 2. From germline, CDR1 is SGHRS and CDR2 YFSETQ. This CDR3 comprises 16 residues. This CDR3 reads CASSLATSGGADTQYF. Here the CDR3 DNA reads TGCGCCAGCAGCTTGGCCACTAGCGGGGGGGCAGATACGCAGTATTTT.

The rearrangement joins TRBV7-4 to TRBJ2-7; weak D call: TRBD1 (5 bases). Germline loops: CDR1 SGHVT, CDR2 SQSDAQ. The V and J ends lost 5 bases and 5 bases respectively, with 19 bases between them. This CDR3 is 15 amino acids long. CDR3 region: CASSAQAREPDEQYV. The CDR3 nucleotides are TGTGCCAGCAGCGCCCAGGCCAGGGAACCCGACGAGCAGTACGTC.

The chain links TRBV5-6 to TRBJ2-3, with D maybe TRBD2 (6 bases). V lost 2 bases and J 8 bases, leaving 12 bases between the germline ends. CDR3 size: 13 residues. From germline, CDR1 is SGHDT and CDR2 YYEEEE. The CDR3 is CASSFGPGVTQYF. CDR3 sequence (DNA): TGTGCCAGCAGCTTTGGGCCGGGGGTTACGCAGTATTTT.

Only a few counts were recorded for this clonotype. The chain links TRBV28 to TRBJ1-2; D gene ambiguous. V shed 7 bases and J shed 2 bases, with 11 bases lying between them. The CDR3 is 13 amino acids. Germline CDR1 MDHEN, CDR2 SYDVKM. The DNA for the CDR3 is TGTGCCAGCACCACACCTGCCAACTATGGCTACACCTTC. Translated: CASTTPANYGYTF.

The chain has TRBV4-1 and TRBJ2-2; 8 bases are shared with TRBD2. CDR3 size: 15 residues. Germline trimming cut 4 bases from V and 7 bases from J; bases unmatched to any gene: 8. From germline, CDR1 is MGHRA and CDR2 YSYEKL. CDR3 residues: CASSPRGGQGGELFF. CDR3 nucleotide sequence: TGCGCCAGCAGCCCCCGGGGGGGCCAAGGCGGGGAGCTGTTTTTT.